Each of the 10 T cell receptor beta chains below was sequenced from the same sample in a study of glioma-infiltrating T cells after dendritic cell vaccination. Generated by immunoSEQ multiplex PCR, the TCRdb table keeps only in-frame clones and is missing some. This sample yields over 75,000 clones, of which 81% are seen a single time; approximately 2.1% belongs to the top ten. Time point denoted: after dendritic cell vaccination, including at tumor progression/relapse. The specimen was blood, collected after dendritic cell vaccination. All receptors come from a human donor with glioblastoma.

This chain joins TRBV5-1 and TRBJ1-1, with D perhaps TRBD1 (6 bases). Germline V lookup: CDR1 SGHRS, CDR2 YFSETQ. CDR3 length: 16 residues. Trimming stripped 0 bases from V and 4 bases from J, with 16 bases between. The CDR3 loop is CASSLEAGALGTEAFF. Written as DNA, the CDR3 is TGCGCCAGCAGCTTGGAGGCAGGGGCCCTGGGCACTGAAGCTTTCTTT.

The chain is built from TRBV27 and TRBJ2-3, with 11 positions matching TRBD2. The CDR3 is 15 residues long. The V gene end was trimmed by 6 bases and the J gene end by 1 base; junction bases not matched to a gene: 3. Germline V lookup: CDR1 MNHEY, CDR2 SMNVEV (reference sequence). The DNA of the CDR3 is TGTGCCAGCAGGCTAGCGGGAGGTGGCACAGATACGCAGTATTTT. It is translated as CASRLAGGGTDTQYF.

This clone has more than one count but fewer than ten. The rearrangement uses TRBV14 and TRBJ1-1; D is unclear. Germline loops: CDR1 SGHDN, CDR2 FVKESK. V was clipped by 4 bases and J by 0 bases, with 6 bases between them. This CDR3 contains 13 residues. CDR3 residues: CASSRGLNTEAFF. The CDR3 DNA reads TGTGCCAGCAGCCGCGGTTTGAACACTGAAGCTTTCTTT. The whole variable domain, remainder taken from reference TRBV14 and TRBJ1-1, is EAGVTQFPSHSVIEKGQTVTLRCDPISGHDNLYWYRRVMGKEIKFLLHFVKESKQDESGMPNNRFLAERTGGTYSTLKVQPAELEDSGVYFCASSRGLNTEAFFGQGTRLTVV.

V gene TRBV27 combines with J gene TRBJ2-7, with 8 bases that match TRBD1. The CDR3 runs 15 residues. V dropped 8 bases and J dropped 2; count of bases not matched to a gene: 11. Germline CDR1 and CDR2: MNHEY and SMNVEV (reference sequence). The CDR3 is CASRPLGDRTYEQYF. The CDR3 bases are TGTGCCAGCCGGCCGTTGGGGGACAGGACCTACGAGCAGTACTTC.

The gene calls are TRBV7-3 and TRBJ2-2, with D unclear. CDR1 SGHTA and CDR2 FQGTGA come from the germline V gene. V was trimmed by 6 bases and J by 6 bases, leaving 11 bases between them. The CDR3 has 13 amino acids. CDR3 nucleotide sequence: TGTGCCAGCAGTTCCCCCCCGGCCGGGGAGCTGTTTTTT. Its protein product is CASSSPPAGELFF.

The rearrangement joins TRBV19 to TRBJ2-6; 7 bases are shared with TRBD2. Losses at the gene ends were 6 bases for V and 2 bases for J; bases not matched to a gene: 1. This CDR3 region has 14 residues. Germline CDR1 is LNHDA and CDR2 is SQIVND (reference sequence). In DNA form, the CDR3 reads TGTGCCAGTAGGGCGGGGGCTGGGGCCAACGTCCTGACTTTC. Protein: CASRAGAGANVLTF. The complete variable domain, with remaining parts taken from reference TRBV19 and TRBJ2-6, reads DGGITQSPKYLFRKEGQNVTLSCEQNLNHDAMYWYRQDPGQGLRLIYYSQIVNDFQKGDIAEGYSVSREKKESFPLTVTSAQKNPTAFYLCASRAGAGANVLTFGAGSRLTVL.

In this sample, this clone turned up a few times. The chain uses TRBV2 and TRBJ2-7; 9 nucleotides match TRBD2. The length of the CDR3 is 15 residues. With V trimmed by 3 bases and J by 3 bases, 6 bases remained unmatched. Germline V gene sequence: CDR1 SNHLY, CDR2 FYNNEI. DNA for the CDR3: TGTGCCAGCAGTGACCGACTAGCGGAGAACTACGAGCAGTACGTC. As protein: CASSDRLAENYEQYV.

This clone has more than one count but fewer than ten. This chain uses TRBV18 with TRBJ1-1, with D unclear. Germline CDR1 KGHSH, CDR2 LQKENI. The CDR3 has 15 amino acids. V was pared by 0 bases and J by 7 bases, with 15 bases between. The CDR3 is CASSPPTTGGLEAFF. The DNA of the CDR3 is TGTGCCAGCTCACCACCGACTACCGGAGGCCTTGAAGCTTTCTTT.

The chain has TRBV19 and TRBJ2-3, with TRBD2 matching 7 bases. The ends lost 3 bases at V and 5 bases at J; junction bases unmatched: 11. Germline-derived CDR1 and CDR2 are LNHDA and SQIVND (reference sequence). The length of the CDR3 is 16 residues. In nucleotides, the CDR3 is TGTGCCAGTAGTATCTCCTCTACTAGGGAGGGAGATACGCAGTATTTT. Its protein product is CASSISSTREGDTQYF.

The rearrangement links TRBV5-1 to TRBJ2-5; TRBD1 matches 8 bases. In germline, CDR1 is SGHRS, CDR2 YFSETQ. V dropped 2 bases and J dropped 1; count of bases not matched to a gene: 10. The CDR3 sequence is 17 residues long. Here the CDR3 reads CASSFTGTGQFQETQYF. Here the CDR3 DNA reads TGCGCCAGCAGCTTTACCGGGACAGGACAATTCCAAGAGACCCAGTACTTC.